This T cell receptor (beta chain) is from a study of response to subunit inactivated influenza vaccine. Trimming took 0 bases from V and 6 from J, leaving 15 bases between them. This CDR3 spans 16 amino acids. Germline values: CDR1 MNHEY, CDR2 SVGAGI. Concerning this clonotype itself: Its specificity is unknown.

TCRdb re-derived calls from the RT-PCR reads in MiXCR, one entry per CDR3 protein. The sample comprises over 150,000 distinct CDR3 sequences, roughly 10% of which are singletons, and roughly 12% rests with the top ten. Study-level points and caveats: Authors suggested each seasonal influenza vaccination recruits few new T cells.

The chain couples TRBV6-5 to TRBJ1-5, with a tentative D call TRBD1 (6 bases). The sample consisted of non-naive T cells sorted from PBMCs, taken roughly 48 days after vaccination. The sequence was collected from a man aged 45-65 years who received an inactivated influenza vaccine. The CDR3 region has the DNA TGTGCCAGCAGTTACTCGAGGGGGGGCCAGGGTCAGCCCCAGCATTTT. Protein sequence: CASSYSRGGQGQPQHF.